This T cell receptor (beta chain) was captured by sequencing in a study of blood T cell repertoires in COVID-19. Study summary: Sites in the United States, Italy and Spain provided acute and convalescent COVID-19 samples. The cDNA or gDNA used as material had been derived from T cells, B-cell-depleted T cells, or PBMCs.

This study enrolled people aged about 18 to 100 from about 24 US geographic areas. Study processing details: Amplification from reference gene primers served as the basis for estimated nucleated cell counts. The method was immunoSEQ multiplex PCR; TCRdb's version includes in-frame clones alone and lacks a portion of them. The V and J calls and clone size are taken from that table; D and trimming were inferred from the DNA. The sample includes over 350,000 clones, 80% to 90% of them seen just once. The sample consisted of PBMCs or T cells enriched from blood (not recorded which). The clonotype was recovered from a woman aged 45-65 years who had recovered from COVID-19.

The DNA of the CDR3 is TGTGCCAGTAGCGGGGGGGAAGCAGATACGCAGTATTTT. It specifies CASSGGEADTQYF. V gene TRBV11-2 combines with J gene TRBJ2-3, with TRBD2 identical over 11 bases. Losses at the gene ends were 9 bases for V and 4 bases for J; bases not matched to a gene: 3. The CDR3 loop spans 13 amino acids. Germline V gene sequence: CDR1 SGHAT, CDR2 FQNNGV.